The entry that follows covers one T cell receptor (beta chain) sequence. Germline assignment: CDR1 ENHRY and CDR2 SYGVKD. Trimming removed 3 bases from V and 7 bases from J; junction bases left unmatched: 2. This CDR3 spans 13 amino acids. The source of the sample is a study of blood T cell repertoires in COVID-19. As for the study in general: The United States, Italy and Spain supplied acute and convalescent COVID-19 samples.

Sequenced by immunoSEQ multiplex PCR; TCRdb stores in-frame clones only, minus some. The sample lists some 180,000 clones; around 85% were seen once. The origin of this receptor is an elderly woman with COVID-19, enrolled during active disease. Sequencing used peripheral blood. V usage is TRBV10-3 and J usage is TRBJ1-4, with 7 bases that match TRBD1. CDR3 loop: CAISDRDSEKLFF. The DNA of the CDR3 is TGTGCCATCAGTGACAGGGACAGTGAAAAACTGTTTTTT.